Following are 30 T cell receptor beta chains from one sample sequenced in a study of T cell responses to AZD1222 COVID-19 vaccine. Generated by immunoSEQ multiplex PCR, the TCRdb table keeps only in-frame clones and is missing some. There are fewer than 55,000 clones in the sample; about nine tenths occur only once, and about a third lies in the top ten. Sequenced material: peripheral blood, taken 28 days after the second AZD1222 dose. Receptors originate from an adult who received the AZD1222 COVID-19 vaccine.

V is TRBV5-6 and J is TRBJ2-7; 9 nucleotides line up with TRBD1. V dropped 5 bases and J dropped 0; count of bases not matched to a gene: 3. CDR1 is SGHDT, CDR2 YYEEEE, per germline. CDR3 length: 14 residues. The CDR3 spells CASRETGGSYEQYF. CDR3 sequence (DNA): TGTGCCAGCAGAGAGACAGGGGGCTCCTACGAGCAGTACTTC.

CDR3 residues: CASSLVEQGDEQFF. CDR3 nucleotides: TGCGCCAGCAGCTTGGTCGAACAGGGGGACGAGCAGTTCTTC. J is TRBJ2-1 and V is TRBV5-1; 8 positions agree with TRBD1. The V segment lost 0 bases and the J segment 10 bases; nucleotides outside the gene matches: 6. The germline V gene has CDR1 SGHRS and CDR2 YFSETQ. CDR3 length equals 14 residues.

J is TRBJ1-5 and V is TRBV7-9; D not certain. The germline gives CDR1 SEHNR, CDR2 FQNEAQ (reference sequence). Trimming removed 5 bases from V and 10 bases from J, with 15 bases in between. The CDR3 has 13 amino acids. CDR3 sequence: CASSRPPDGPQHF. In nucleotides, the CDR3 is TGTGCCAGCAGCCGGCCCCCGGACGGACCCCAGCATTTT.

The CDR3 protein is CASSELDRDTGELFF. In DNA, the CDR3 is TGTGCCAGCAGTGAATTGGACAGAGACACCGGGGAGCTGTTTTTT. V gene TRBV2 combines with J gene TRBJ2-2, with D possibly being TRBD1 (6 bases). V was shortened by 2 bases and J by 3 bases, with 10 bases between the two germline ends. Germline lookup yields CDR1 SNHLY and CDR2 FYNNEI. The CDR3 is 15 residues long.

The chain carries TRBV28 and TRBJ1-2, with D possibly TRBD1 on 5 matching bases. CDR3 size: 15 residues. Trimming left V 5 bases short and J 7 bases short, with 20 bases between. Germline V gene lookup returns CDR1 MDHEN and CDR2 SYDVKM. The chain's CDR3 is CASSTGGVVLRGYTF. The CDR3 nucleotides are TGTGCCAGCAGTACAGGAGGGGTTGTTCTCCGTGGCTACACCTTC.

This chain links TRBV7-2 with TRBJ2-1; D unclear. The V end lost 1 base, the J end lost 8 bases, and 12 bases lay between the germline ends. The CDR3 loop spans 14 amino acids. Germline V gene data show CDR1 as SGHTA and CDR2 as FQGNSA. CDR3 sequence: CASSLVRPRDEQFF. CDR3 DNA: TGTGCCAGCAGCTTAGTGCGCCCGCGCGATGAGCAGTTCTTC.

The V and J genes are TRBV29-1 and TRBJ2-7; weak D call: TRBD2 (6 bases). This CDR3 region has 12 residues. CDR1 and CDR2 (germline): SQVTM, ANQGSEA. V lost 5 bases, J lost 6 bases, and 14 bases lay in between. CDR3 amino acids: CSVTRGISEQYF. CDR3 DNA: TGCAGCGTTACTCGGGGGATTAGCGAGCAGTACTTC.

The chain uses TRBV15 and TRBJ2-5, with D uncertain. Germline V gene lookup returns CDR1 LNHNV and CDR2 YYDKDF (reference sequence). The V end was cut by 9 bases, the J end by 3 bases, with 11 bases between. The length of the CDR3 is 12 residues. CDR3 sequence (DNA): TGTGCCACGGCTGTTTCAGAAGAGACCCAGTACTTC. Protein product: CATAVSEETQYF. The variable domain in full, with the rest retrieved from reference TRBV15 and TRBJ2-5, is DAMVIQNPRYQVTQFGKPVTLSCSQTLNHNVMYWYQQKSSQAPKLLFHYYDKDFNNEADTPDNFQSRRPNTSFCFLDIRSPGLGDTAMYLCATAVSEETQYFGPGTRLLVL.

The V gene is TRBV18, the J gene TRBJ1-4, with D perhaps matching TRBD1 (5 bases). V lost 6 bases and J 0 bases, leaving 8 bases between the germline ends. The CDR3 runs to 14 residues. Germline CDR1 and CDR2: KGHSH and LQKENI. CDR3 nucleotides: TGTGCCAGCTCCCAGGGAGCAACTAATGAAAAACTGTTTTTT. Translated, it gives CASSQGATNEKLFF.

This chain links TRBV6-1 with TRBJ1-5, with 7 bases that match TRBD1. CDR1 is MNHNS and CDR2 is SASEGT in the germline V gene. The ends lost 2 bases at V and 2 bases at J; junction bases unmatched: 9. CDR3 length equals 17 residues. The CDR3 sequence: CASSENPRQGRNQPQHF. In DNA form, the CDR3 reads TGTGCCAGCAGTGAAAACCCGAGACAGGGACGCAATCAGCCCCAGCATTTT.

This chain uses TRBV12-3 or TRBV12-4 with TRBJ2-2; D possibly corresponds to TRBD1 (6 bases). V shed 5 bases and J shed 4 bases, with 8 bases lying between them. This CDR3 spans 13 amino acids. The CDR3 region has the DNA TGTGCCAGCAGTCGGGACACCACCGGGGAGCTGTTTTTT. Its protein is CASSRDTTGELFF.

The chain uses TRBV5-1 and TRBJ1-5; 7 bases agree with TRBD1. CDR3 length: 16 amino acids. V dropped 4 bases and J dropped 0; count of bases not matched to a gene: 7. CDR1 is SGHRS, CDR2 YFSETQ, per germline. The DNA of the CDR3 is TGCGCCAGCAGCCCCGGACAGGTCGATAGCAATCAGCCCCAGCATTTT. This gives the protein CASSPGQVDSNQPQHF.

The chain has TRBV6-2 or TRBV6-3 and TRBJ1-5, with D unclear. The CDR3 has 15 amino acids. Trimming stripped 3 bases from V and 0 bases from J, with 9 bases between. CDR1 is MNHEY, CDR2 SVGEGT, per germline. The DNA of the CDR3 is TGTGCCAGCAGTTATTGGGGAAATAGCAATCAGCCCCAGCATTTT. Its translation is CASSYWGNSNQPQHF.

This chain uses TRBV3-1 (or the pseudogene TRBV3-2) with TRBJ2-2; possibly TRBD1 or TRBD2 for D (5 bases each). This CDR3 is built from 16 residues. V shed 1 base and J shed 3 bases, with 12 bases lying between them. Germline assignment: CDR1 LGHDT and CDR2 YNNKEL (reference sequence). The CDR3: CASSQAGRRDTGELFF. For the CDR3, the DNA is TGTGCCAGCAGCCAAGCGGGGCGGCGGGACACCGGGGAGCTGTTTTTT.

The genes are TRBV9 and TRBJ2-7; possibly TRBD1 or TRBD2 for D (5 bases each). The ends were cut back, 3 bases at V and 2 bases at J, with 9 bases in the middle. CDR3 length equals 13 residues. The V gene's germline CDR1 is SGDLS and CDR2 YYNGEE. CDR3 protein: CASSAGTTYEQYF. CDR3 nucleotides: TGTGCCAGCAGCGCGGGGACCACCTACGAGCAGTACTTC.

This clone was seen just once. The CDR3 sequence: CASSAAGLAGASTDTQYF. Written as DNA, the CDR3 is TGTGCCAGCAGCGCAGCCGGACTAGCGGGGGCCTCCACAGATACGCAGTATTTT. The chain couples TRBV9 to TRBJ2-3; 13 positions match TRBD2. The CDR3 totals 18 residues. J gave up 2 bases and V 3 bases, and 9 bases lay outside the gene matches. Germline loops: CDR1 SGDLS, CDR2 YYNGEE. The variable domain in full, completed from reference TRBV9 and TRBJ2-3, reads DSGVTQTPKHLITATGQRVTLRCSPRSGDLSVYWYQQSLDQGLQFLIQYYNGEERAKGNILERFSAQQFPDLHSELNLSSLELGDSALYFCASSAAGLAGASTDTQYFGPGTRLTVL.

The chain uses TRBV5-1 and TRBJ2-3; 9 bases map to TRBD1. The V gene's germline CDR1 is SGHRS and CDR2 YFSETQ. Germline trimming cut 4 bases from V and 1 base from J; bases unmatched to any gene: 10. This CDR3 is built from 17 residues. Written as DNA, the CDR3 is TGCGCCAGCAGCCCGACCGGGACAGGGTACGGCACAGATACGCAGTATTTT. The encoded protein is CASSPTGTGYGTDTQYF.

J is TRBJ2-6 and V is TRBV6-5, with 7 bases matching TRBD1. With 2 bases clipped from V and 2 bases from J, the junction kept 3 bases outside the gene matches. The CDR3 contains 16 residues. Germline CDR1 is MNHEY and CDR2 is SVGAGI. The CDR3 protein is CASSYTDRAGANVLTF. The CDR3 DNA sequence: TGTGCCAGCAGTTACACTGACAGGGCTGGGGCCAACGTCCTGACTTTC.

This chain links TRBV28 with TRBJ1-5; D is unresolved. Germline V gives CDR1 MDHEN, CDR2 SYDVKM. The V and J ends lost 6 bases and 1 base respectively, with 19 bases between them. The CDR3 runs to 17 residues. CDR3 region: CASSPGRAVGSNQPQHF. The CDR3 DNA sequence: TGTGCCAGCAGCCCCGGGCGCGCGGTAGGCAGCAATCAGCCCCAGCATTTT. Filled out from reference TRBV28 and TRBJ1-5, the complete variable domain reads DVKVTQSSRYLVKRTGEKVFLECVQDMDHENMFWYRQDPGLGLRLIYFSYDVKMKEKGDIPEGYSVSREKKERFSLILESASTNQTSMYLCASSPGRAVGSNQPQHFGDGTRLSIL.

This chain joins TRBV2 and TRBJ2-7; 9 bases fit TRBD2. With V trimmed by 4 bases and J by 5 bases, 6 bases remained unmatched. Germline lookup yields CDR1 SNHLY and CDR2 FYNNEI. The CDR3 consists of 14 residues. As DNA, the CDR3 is TGTGCCAGCAGTGGGACTAGCGTCAATAACGAGCAGTACTTC. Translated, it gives CASSGTSVNNEQYF.

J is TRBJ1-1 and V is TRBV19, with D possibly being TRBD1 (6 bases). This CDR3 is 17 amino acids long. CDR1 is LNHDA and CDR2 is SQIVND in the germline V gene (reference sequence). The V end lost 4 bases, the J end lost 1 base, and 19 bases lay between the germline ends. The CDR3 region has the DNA TGTGCCAGTAGTAAGGGGGGGAACAGGAATCCGAACACTGAAGCTTTCTTT. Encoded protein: CASSKGGNRNPNTEAFF.

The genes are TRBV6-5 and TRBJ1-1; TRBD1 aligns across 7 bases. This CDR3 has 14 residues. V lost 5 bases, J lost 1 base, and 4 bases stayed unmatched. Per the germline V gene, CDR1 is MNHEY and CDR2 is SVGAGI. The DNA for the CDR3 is TGTGCCAGCAGTCGGCGGACAGGGAACACTGAAGCTTTCTTT. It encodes CASSRRTGNTEAFF.

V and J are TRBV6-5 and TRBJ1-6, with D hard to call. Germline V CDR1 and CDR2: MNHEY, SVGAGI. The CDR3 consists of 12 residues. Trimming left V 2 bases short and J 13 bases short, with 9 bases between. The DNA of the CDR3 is TGTGCCAGCAGTTACCCCGGGAGGCCCCTCCACTTT. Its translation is CASSYPGRPLHF.

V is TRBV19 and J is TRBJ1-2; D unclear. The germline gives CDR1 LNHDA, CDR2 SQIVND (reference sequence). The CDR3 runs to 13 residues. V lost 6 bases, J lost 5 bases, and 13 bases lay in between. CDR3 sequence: CASRAPGTYGYTF. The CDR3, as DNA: TGTGCCAGTAGAGCCCCGGGAACATATGGCTACACCTTC.

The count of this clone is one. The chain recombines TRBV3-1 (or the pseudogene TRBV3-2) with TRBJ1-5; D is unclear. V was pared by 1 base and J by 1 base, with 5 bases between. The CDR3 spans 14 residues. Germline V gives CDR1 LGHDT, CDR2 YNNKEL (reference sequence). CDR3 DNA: TGTGCCAGCAGCCAAGGGAAAAGCAATCAGCCCCAGCATTTT. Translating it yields CASSQGKSNQPQHF.

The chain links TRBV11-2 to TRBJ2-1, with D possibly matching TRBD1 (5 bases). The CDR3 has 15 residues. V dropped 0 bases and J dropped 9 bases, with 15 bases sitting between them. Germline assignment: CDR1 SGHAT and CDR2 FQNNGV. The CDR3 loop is CASSLDPKGRAEQFF. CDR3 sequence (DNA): TGTGCCAGCAGCTTAGATCCAAAGGGGCGCGCTGAGCAGTTCTTC.

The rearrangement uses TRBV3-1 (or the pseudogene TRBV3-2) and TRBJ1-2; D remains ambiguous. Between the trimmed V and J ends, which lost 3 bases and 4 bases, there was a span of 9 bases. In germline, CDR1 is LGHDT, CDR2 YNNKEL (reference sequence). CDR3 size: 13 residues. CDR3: CASSHQASYGYTF. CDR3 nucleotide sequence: TGTGCCAGCAGCCATCAGGCTTCCTATGGCTACACCTTC.

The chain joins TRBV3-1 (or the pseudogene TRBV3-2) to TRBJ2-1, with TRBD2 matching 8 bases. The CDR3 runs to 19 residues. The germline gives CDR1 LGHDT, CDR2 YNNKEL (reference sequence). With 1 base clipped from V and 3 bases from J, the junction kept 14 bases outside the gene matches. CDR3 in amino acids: CASSQADSGVMTDYNEQFF. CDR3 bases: TGTGCCAGCAGCCAAGCGGATAGCGGGGTTATGACTGACTACAATGAGCAGTTCTTC.

This CDR3 is CASSLDTTGNNSPLHF. The CDR3 nucleotides are TGTGCCAGCAGCCTCGATACGACGGGTAATAATTCACCCCTCCACTTT. The rearrangement uses TRBV4-2 and TRBJ1-6; D remains ambiguous. CDR1 is LGHNA and CDR2 is YNFKEQ in the germline V gene. V gave up 4 bases and J gave up 5 bases, with 15 bases separating them. The CDR3 sequence is 16 residues long.

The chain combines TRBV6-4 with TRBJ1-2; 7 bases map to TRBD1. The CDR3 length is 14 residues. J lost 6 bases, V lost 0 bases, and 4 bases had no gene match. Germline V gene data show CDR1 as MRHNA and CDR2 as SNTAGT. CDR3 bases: TGTGCCAGCAGTGACTCGAGTAGGGGGCATGGCTACACCTTC. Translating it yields CASSDSSRGHGYTF.